These 15 T cell receptor beta chains share one sample of origin, sequenced in a study of blood T cell repertoires in COVID-19. Data came from immunoSEQ multiplex PCR; TCRdb stores just in-frame clones and leaves some out. Of 190,000 or so clones listed, roughly 88% were seen once; the top ten hold 9.8%. Material for sequencing was peripheral blood. These TCRs come from a woman older than 75 with acute or convalescent COVID-19.

This clone was seen a few times. The chain combines TRBV2 with TRBJ2-2, with D hard to call. CDR1 is SNHLY, CDR2 FYNNEI, per germline. The CDR3 is 15 residues long. The V and J ends lost 5 bases and 2 bases respectively, with 12 bases between them. For the CDR3, the DNA is TGTGCCAGCAGTCGCGTACCTTCCAACACCGGGGAGCTGTTTTTT. Its translation: CASSRVPSNTGELFF.

The rearrangement joins TRBV27 to TRBJ2-7; D possibly corresponds to TRBD2 (5 bases). The CDR3 has 15 residues. The germline CDR1 and CDR2 sequences are MNHEY and SMNVEV (reference sequence). Trimming pared 1 base from V and 1 base from J, leaving 11 bases between. For the CDR3, the DNA is TGTGCCAGCAGTTTATTAAGCGGTGGGTCCTACGAGCAGTACTTC. It translates to CASSLLSGGSYEQYF.

The rearrangement joins TRBV29-1 to TRBJ2-2; D perhaps matches TRBD2 (5 bases). CDR3 length: 14 amino acids. Germline V lookup: CDR1 SQVTM, CDR2 ANQGSEA. V was trimmed by 4 bases and J by 4 bases, leaving 13 bases between them. The CDR3 loop is CSVGHGVITGELFF. The CDR3 DNA reads as TGCAGCGTTGGCCACGGGGTCATCACCGGGGAGCTGTTTTTT.

The chain couples TRBV29-1 to TRBJ1-1; 8 bases line up with TRBD1. Trimming at V came to 7 bases and at J to 1 base, leaving 5 bases not matched to a gene. This CDR3 is built from 13 residues. CDR1 is SQVTM, CDR2 ANQGSEA, per germline. The DNA for the CDR3 is TGCAGCGGGACAGGGCTCGGGAACACTGAAGCTTTCTTT. Residues: CSGTGLGNTEAFF.

The CDR3: CASSRRTGANTGELFF. The CDR3 region has the DNA TGTGCCAGCAGCCGACGGACAGGGGCGAACACCGGGGAGCTGTTTTTT. This chain connects TRBV4-2 to TRBJ2-2, with 9 bases identical to TRBD1. Germline V gene data show CDR1 as LGHNA and CDR2 as YNFKEQ. CDR3 size: 16 residues. V lost 4 bases, J lost 0 bases, and 3 bases stayed unmatched.

This clone was detected once. The V gene is TRBV9, the J gene TRBJ2-3; TRBD1 matches at 7 bases. Losses at the gene ends were 4 bases for V and 2 bases for J; bases not matched to a gene: 13. The germline CDR1 and CDR2 sequences are SGDLS and YYNGEE. The CDR3 runs to 17 residues. The chain's CDR3 is CASSPLPGQRPTDTQYF. The CDR3 bases are TGTGCCAGCAGCCCATTACCGGGACAGCGTCCCACAGATACGCAGTATTTT.

The chain combines TRBV5-1 with TRBJ2-7; 12 nucleotides line up with TRBD1. From germline, CDR1 is SGHRS and CDR2 YFSETQ. This CDR3 region has 15 residues. Unmatched junction bases numbered 3, after V lost 0 bases and J lost 5 bases. The DNA for the CDR3 is TGCGCCAGCAGCTTGGCCGGGACAGGGGGCGACGAGCAGTACTTC. It specifies CASSLAGTGGDEQYF. The full variable domain, completed using reference TRBV5-1 and TRBJ2-7, is KAGVTQTPRYLIKTRGQQVTLSCSPISGHRSVSWYQQTPGQGLQFLFEYFSETQRNKGNFPGRFSGRQFSNSRSEMNVSTLELGDSALYLCASSLAGTGGDEQYFGPGTRLTVT.

The V gene is TRBV7-3, the J gene TRBJ2-3; 16 nucleotides line up with TRBD2. Per the germline V gene, CDR1 is SGHTA and CDR2 is FQGTGA. The junction had 6 bases not matched to a gene; V was cut back by 4 bases and J by 8 bases. The length of the CDR3 is 16 residues. The CDR3 spells CASSSGLAGGPGTQYF. CDR3 sequence (DNA): TGTGCCAGCAGCTCGGGACTAGCGGGAGGGCCAGGTACGCAGTATTTT.

The V gene is TRBV2, the J gene TRBJ2-3, with 8 bases aligning to TRBD2. V dropped 6 bases and J dropped 4; count of bases not matched to a gene: 9. Germline CDR1 SNHLY, CDR2 FYNNEI. This CDR3 comprises 15 residues. The CDR3 sequence is CASRRLASFADTQYF. The CDR3 coding sequence is TGTGCCAGCAGGAGACTAGCGAGCTTCGCAGATACGCAGTATTTT.

The rearrangement links TRBV19 to TRBJ1-3, with 12 bases identical to TRBD1. The CDR3 is made up of 16 amino acids. The ends lost 4 bases at V and 4 bases at J; junction bases unmatched: 5. Germline lookup yields CDR1 LNHDA and CDR2 SQIVND (reference sequence). The CDR3 sequence is CASSNRDRGPGNTIYF. In DNA form, the CDR3 reads TGTGCCAGTAGTAACCGGGACAGGGGGCCGGGAAACACCATATATTTT.

This clone was seen once. This rearrangement joins TRBV28 to TRBJ2-4; D is perhaps TRBD2 (5 bases). This CDR3 region has 18 residues. V was trimmed by 4 bases and J by 0 bases, leaving 19 bases between them. Looked up from germline, CDR1 is MDHEN and CDR2 is SYDVKM. CDR3 in DNA: TGTGCCAGCAGTTCCTCAAAGGTCCCGGGATTAGCCAAAAACATTCAGTACTTC. Its translation is CASSSSKVPGLAKNIQYF.

There are a few counts of this clone. The V gene is TRBV2, the J gene TRBJ1-1; 7 bases line up with TRBD1. V shed 4 bases and J 0 bases; nucleotides not matched to a gene: 5. Per the germline V gene, CDR1 is SNHLY and CDR2 is FYNNEI. The CDR3 has 15 residues. DNA for the CDR3: TGTGCCAGCAGTGGTGGGGGACAGATGAACACTGAAGCTTTCTTT. It codes for CASSGGGQMNTEAFF.

The genes are TRBV5-4 and TRBJ1-2; 9 bases line up with TRBD1. The CDR3 is made up of 17 amino acids. The germline V gene encodes CDR1 SGHNT and CDR2 YYREEE (reference sequence). V lost 0 bases and J lost 2; bases outside the gene matches: 8. Here the CDR3 DNA reads TGTGCCAGCAGCTTGGTCGGGACAGGGATTGCGAACTATGGCTACACCTTC. Amino acids: CASSLVGTGIANYGYTF.

The chain carries TRBV7-8 and TRBJ2-7; perhaps TRBD2 as D (6 bases). Trimming removed 4 bases at V and 3 bases at J, with 13 bases between. The length of the CDR3 is 14 residues. In germline, CDR1 is SGHVS, CDR2 FQNEAQ. The CDR3 loop reads CASSSPGGLYEQYF. The CDR3 bases are TGTGCCAGCAGCTCACCCGGGGGACTCTACGAGCAGTACTTC.

This clone was seen just once. V usage is TRBV6-5 and J usage is TRBJ1-2, with D tentatively TRBD1 (5 bases). The CDR3 runs to 13 residues. Germline V gives CDR1 MNHEY, CDR2 SVGAGI. The V and J ends lost 6 bases and 3 bases respectively, with 11 bases between them. Here the CDR3 DNA reads TGTGCCAGCAGCCGGGGGGGGTACTATGGCTACACCTTC. Its translation is CASSRGGYYGYTF.